There are many counts of the clone carrying this TCR beta chain. Its antigen is unknown. The V end was cut by 5 bases, the J end by 2 bases, with 10 bases between. The CDR3 is made up of 13 amino acids. In germline, CDR1 is SGHAT, CDR2 FQNNGV. TCRdb re-called the reads with MiXCR, one entry per CDR3 protein. The table includes about 100,000 distinct CDR3 sequences, about a quarter detected once. This entry comes from a study of T cell repertoires in cytomegalovirus infection. Study results and caveats: What dominated the ex vivo response were HLA-C-restricted CMV-specific TCR beta clonotypes.

Sequencing used CD8+ T cells from PBMCs. The receptor's source is a human donor in good health (CMV status not recorded). Some clones in this sample may be carry-over from other donors' samples. This chain uses TRBV11-2 with TRBJ2-7; D is unclear. As DNA, the CDR3 is TGTGCCAGCAGCGCCCGCCTAGCCTACGAGCAGTACTTC. Its protein product is CASSARLAYEQYF.